The clone carrying this TCR beta chain is a singleton in its sample. Its antigen is not identified. Original processing notes: For the immunoSEQ data, sequences were junction-only without quality scores, so filtering differed. Sequencing used immunoSEQ multiplex PCR; TCRdb keeps in-frame clones, though not all of them. V, J and clone size derive from that table, while D and trimming were established from the DNA sequence. The sample lists 2 million to 2.5 million clones; approximately 96% were seen once. This entry comes from a study of shared clonotypes between healthy human individuals. Findings and caveats of the study: Larger estimated richness was generally recorded for naive subsets relative to memory subsets.

V shed 5 bases and J shed 9 bases, with 10 bases lying between them. The CDR3 totals 10 residues. CDR1 DFQATT and CDR2 SNEGSKA come from the germline V gene (reference sequence). The clonotype originates from a man aged 18 to 30 in good health. V is TRBV20-1 and J is TRBJ1-1, with D maybe TRBD1 (5 bases). Sequenced sample: naive CD4+ T cells sorted from blood. Subset denoted: CD45RA+ positively selected. CDR3: CSAQTDKAFF. The CDR3 DNA sequence: TGCAGTGCTCAGACAGATAAAGCTTTCTTT.